This TCR beta chain emerged from a study of cytomegalovirus exposure and HLA in healthy donors. Some clones are missing from TCRdb's copy, which holds only in-frame ones; the method was immunoSEQ multiplex PCR. This sample carries roughly 150,000 clones, less than 90% of them seen once, and the ten largest clones take 3% to 3.5%. The CDR3 extends over 13 amino acids. Germline CDR1 is SQVTM and CDR2 is ANQGSEA. Trimming pared 8 bases from V and 2 bases from J, leaving 14 bases between. This TCR came from a woman under 30 in good health and CMV-seropositive. The chain recombines TRBV29-1 with TRBJ2-3; possibly TRBD2 for D (5 bases). The sequenced sample was PBMCs. CDR3 coding DNA: TGCAGCTTACGAGCGGCTACCACAGATACGCAGTATTTT. This sequence encodes CSLRAATTDTQYF.